These 3 T cell receptor beta chains came from one sample sequenced in a study of cytomegalovirus exposure and HLA in healthy donors. Primers included in the PCR were 60 Vbeta and 13 Jbeta primers. Method: immunoSEQ multiplex PCR; TCRdb's copy keeps in-frame clones and lacks some. The repertoire holds 90,000 to 100,000 clones, with more than 60% as singletons. Sequencing used PBMCs. These receptors were collected from a man aged 25 to 40 in good health and CMV-seronegative.

This clone was recorded a few times. The chain links TRBV11-2 to TRBJ2-3; TRBD2 agrees at 11 bases. The CDR3 runs to 15 residues. After removal of 5 bases from V and 3 bases from J, the junction contained 4 bases not matched to a gene. Germline CDR1 and CDR2: SGHAT and FQNNGV. CDR3 loop: CASSETSGRTDTQYF. The CDR3 DNA reads as TGTGCCAGCAGCGAAACTAGCGGGAGAACAGATACGCAGTATTTT.

The chain joins TRBV5-8 to TRBJ2-5; TRBD1 matches at 7 bases. The CDR3 has 16 amino acids. The germline V gene has CDR1 SGHTS and CDR2 YDEGEE. The V and J ends lost 1 base and 5 bases, in that order; junction bases with no gene match: 11. In nucleotides, the CDR3 is TGTGCCAGCAGCTTGAGGCTGCTGTTGACAGGGGAGACCCAGTACTTC. Protein product: CASSLRLLLTGETQYF. The entire variable domain, with the rest obtained from reference TRBV5-8 and TRBJ2-5, is as follows: EAGVTQSPTHLIKTRGQQATLRCSPISGHTSVYWYQQALGLGLQFLLWYDEGEERNRGNFPPRFSGRQFPNYSSELNVNALELEDSALYLCASSLRLLLTGETQYFGPGTRLLVL.

The chain is built from TRBV7-8 and TRBJ2-2; the D gene is possibly TRBD2 (7 bases). The CDR3 contains 16 residues. Trimming removed 7 bases at V and 0 bases at J, with 15 bases between. Germline values: CDR1 SGHVS, CDR2 FQNEAQ. The CDR3: CASTLRGGANTGELFF. The DNA for the CDR3 is TGTGCCAGCACCCTAAGGGGGGGCGCGAACACCGGGGAGCTGTTTTTT.